The 10 T cell receptor beta chains reported below all come from one sample, sequenced in a study of CD8 T cells in cerebrospinal fluid in Alzheimer's disease. TCRdb reprocessed the 10x single-cell sequencing reads and keeps a single row for each CDR3 protein, giving no DNA. The record lists over a thousand distinct CDR3 sequences, of which the ten most abundant hold approximately 19%. The sample was cerebrospinal fluid. These receptors were taken from a human donor with mild cognitive impairment.

The V gene is TRBV2, the J gene TRBJ1-4. CDR1 is SNHLY and CDR2 is FYNNEI in the germline V gene. This CDR3 spans 13 amino acids. This chain's CDR3 is CASTRGGYEKLFF. The variable domain in full, completed from reference TRBV2 and TRBJ1-4, reads EPEVTQTPSHQVTQMGQEVILRCVPISNHLYFYWYRQILGQKVEFLVSFYNNEISEKSEIFDDQFSVERPDGSNFTLKIRSTKLEDSAMYFCASTRGGYEKLFFGSGTQLSVL.

By frequency, this clonotype registers large (0.1 to 1%). The CDR3 here is CASSLVGAHSYNEQFF. V usage is TRBV5-1 and J usage is TRBJ2-1; TCRdb proposes TRBD1, but this gene call is untestable without DNA. Germline CDR1 is SGHRS and CDR2 is YFSETQ. CDR3 length equals 16 residues.

This clonotype is classed as medium-sized by frequency. This sequence joins TRBV21-1 and TRBJ2-5; as DNA is missing, the TRBD1 call by TCRdb cannot be tested. TRBV21-1 is a pseudogene locus. The CDR3 is 19 residues long. The CDR3: CASSKEGSFVTGVDETQYF.

CDR3 amino acids: CASSLNLAGYNNEQFF. The rearrangement joins TRBV7-7 to TRBJ2-1; TCRdb's D call, TRBD2, is unchecked because there is no DNA. This CDR3 is 16 amino acids long. Germline CDR1 reads SSHAT; CDR2 reads FNYEAQ (reference sequence).

This clonotype shows up as medium-sized by frequency. The gene calls are TRBV2 and TRBJ2-7; TCRdb lists TRBD1, though no DNA is available to test this call. The CDR3 is made up of 11 amino acids. From germline, CDR1 is SNHLY and CDR2 FYNNEI. CDR3 region: CASRVGGEQYF.

V usage is TRBV28 and J usage is TRBJ1-5; no DNA is available, so the TRBD1 call from TCRdb remains unchecked. The CDR3 totals 15 residues. The germline V gene has CDR1 MDHEN and CDR2 SYDVKM. CDR3 protein: CASSKTGVRNQPQHF.

The V gene is TRBV12-3 or TRBV12-4, the J gene TRBJ2-3; TCRdb selects TRBD1, and the lack of DNA leaves this call unchecked. The CDR3 runs to 14 residues. The CDR3: CASNPGPFTDTQYF.

This clonotype is called medium-sized based on its frequency. This sequence joins TRBV3-1 and TRBJ2-2. Germline V gene data show CDR1 as LGHDT and CDR2 as YNNKEL (reference sequence). The CDR3 covers 13 residues. CDR3: CASSVMVAGELFF.

Its frequency marks this clonotype as large. The V gene is TRBV6-5, the J gene TRBJ1-6. CDR1 is MNHEY and CDR2 is SVGAGI in the germline V gene. CDR3 length: 14 amino acids. The CDR3: CAIRGPGRNSPLHF.

This clonotype is medium-sized by frequency. This chain uses TRBV5-5 with TRBJ2-6. The CDR3 is made up of 13 amino acids. Germline values: CDR1 SGHKS, CDR2 YYEKEE (reference sequence). The CDR3 spells CASSLSGANVLTF.